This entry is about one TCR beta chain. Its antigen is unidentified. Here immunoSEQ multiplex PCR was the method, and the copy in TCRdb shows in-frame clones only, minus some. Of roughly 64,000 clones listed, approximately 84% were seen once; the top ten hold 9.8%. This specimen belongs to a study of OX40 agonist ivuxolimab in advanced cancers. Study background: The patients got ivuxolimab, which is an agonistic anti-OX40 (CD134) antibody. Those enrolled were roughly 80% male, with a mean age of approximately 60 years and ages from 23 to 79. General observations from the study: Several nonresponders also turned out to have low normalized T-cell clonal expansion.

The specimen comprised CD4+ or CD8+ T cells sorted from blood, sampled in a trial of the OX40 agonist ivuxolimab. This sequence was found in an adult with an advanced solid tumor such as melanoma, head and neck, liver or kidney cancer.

As DNA, the CDR3 is TGTGCCAGCAGTTTCAGGGTTGGGGAGACCCAGTACTTC. Amino acid sequence: CASSFRVGETQYF. V is TRBV27 and J is TRBJ2-5; perhaps TRBD1 as D (5 bases). V was clipped by 3 bases and J by 5 bases, with 10 bases between them. The CDR3 contains 13 residues. Germline V gene data show CDR1 as MNHEY and CDR2 as SMNVEV (reference sequence).